The 27 T cell receptor beta chains below were found in one sample sequenced in a study of shared clonotypes between healthy human individuals. The table came from immunoSEQ multiplex PCR; TCRdb's copy has only in-frame clones and leaves some out. The table shows about 2.1 million clones, with around 93% occurring only once. Cells designated naive CD8 were CD45RO-negative and were positively selected for CCR7, with terminally differentiated effector memory CD45RA+ cells excluded. Sequenced: naive CD8+ T cells from PBMCs. Source of these receptors: a young man in good health. Some clones in this sample may be carry-over from other donors' samples.

V usage is TRBV6-1 and J usage is TRBJ1-2, with TRBD1 identical over 7 bases. V trimming: 2 bases; J trimming: 8 bases; junction bases outside the gene matches: 14. The CDR3 has 16 amino acids. In germline, CDR1 is MNHNS, CDR2 SASEGT. Here the CDR3 DNA reads TGTGCCAGCAGTGAACACACGACAGGGAGAGTCGAAGGCTACACCTTC. It codes for CASSEHTTGRVEGYTF.

J is TRBJ2-7 and V is TRBV19; D is possibly TRBD2 (6 bases). Per germline, CDR1 LNHDA and CDR2 SQIVND (reference sequence). V gave up 8 bases and J gave up 7 bases, with 18 bases separating them. This CDR3 comprises 13 residues. CDR3 sequence reads: CASGGTLDWEQYF. The CDR3 nucleotides are TGTGCCAGTGGGGGGACCCTTGATTGGGAGCAGTACTTC.

The V call is TRBV25-1, the J call TRBJ2-2; tentative D call: TRBD2 (5 bases). This CDR3 is 14 amino acids long. Germline assignment: CDR1 MGHDK and CDR2 SYGVNS. Trimming removed 2 bases at V and 2 bases at J, with 6 bases between. In nucleotides, the CDR3 is TGTGCCAGCAGTGAAGAGGGAAACACCGGGGAGCTGTTTTTT. Translation gives CASSEEGNTGELFF.

The chain carries TRBV19 and TRBJ2-1; the D gene is possibly TRBD2 (6 bases). Germline assignment: CDR1 LNHDA and CDR2 SQIVND (reference sequence). This CDR3 is 15 amino acids long. V lost 1 base and J lost 6, with 13 bases in between. The chain's CDR3 is CASSIGPGAGNEQFF. The CDR3 DNA is TGTGCCAGTAGTATAGGGCCGGGAGCCGGCAATGAGCAGTTCTTC.

The rearrangement uses TRBV29-1 and TRBJ2-5, with 9 bases fitting TRBD2. The CDR3 has 14 residues. CDR1 and CDR2 (germline): SQVTM, ANQGSEA. J was trimmed by 5 bases and V by 1 base; bases with no gene match: 5. CDR3 DNA: TGCAGCGTTGAAGGCGGGAGGGCAGGGGAGACCCAGTACTTC. Its protein is CSVEGGRAGETQYF.

The genes are TRBV11-2 and TRBJ2-1; D is ambiguous. V dropped 5 bases and J dropped 4 bases, with 18 bases sitting between them. This CDR3 region has 16 residues. CDR1 SGHAT and CDR2 FQNNGV come from the germline V gene. In DNA, the CDR3 is TGTGCCAGCAGCGTAGTGACGCCTGTTGCTTACAATGAGCAGTTCTTC. It specifies CASSVVTPVAYNEQFF.

This clone has a single count. This chain links TRBV4-1 with TRBJ2-1; no definite D call. Germline values: CDR1 MGHRA, CDR2 YSYEKL. The CDR3 spans 13 residues. V shed 0 bases and J shed 7 bases, with 7 bases lying between them. This CDR3 is CASSQEAINEQFF. Here the CDR3 DNA reads TGCGCCAGCAGCCAAGAAGCCATTAATGAGCAGTTCTTC.

This clone appeared a single time. The CDR3 reads CASSQDLSGGWFF. CDR3 sequence (DNA): TGTGCCAGCAGCCAAGATCTGTCGGGAGGGTGGTTCTTC. The chain has TRBV4-2 and TRBJ2-1; 8 positions agree with TRBD2. After removal of 0 bases from V and 15 bases from J, the junction contained 7 bases not matched to a gene. Looked up from germline, CDR1 is LGHNA and CDR2 is YNFKEQ. CDR3 length: 13 amino acids.

This chain joins TRBV9 and TRBJ2-3, with 10 bases matching TRBD2. CDR3 length: 16 amino acids. Germline CDR1 SGDLS, CDR2 YYNGEE. Trimming took 3 bases from V and 1 from J; bases not matched to a gene: 5. CDR3 sequence (DNA): TGTGCCAGCAGCGCCTGGACTAGCGGTCGCACAGATACGCAGTATTTT. Its protein is CASSAWTSGRTDTQYF.

This chain links TRBV27 with TRBJ1-2; tentative D call: TRBD1 (5 bases). Germline assignment: CDR1 MNHEY and CDR2 SMNVEV (reference sequence). The CDR3 has 13 residues. V gave up 4 bases and J gave up 6 bases, with 12 bases separating them. Here the CDR3 reads CASSSDRLDGYTF. The CDR3 DNA sequence: TGTGCCAGCAGTTCAGACAGATTAGATGGCTACACCTTC.

This chain joins TRBV27 and TRBJ2-7, with D possibly TRBD2 on 5 matching bases. V gave up 3 bases and J gave up 2 bases, with 11 bases separating them. The V gene's germline CDR1 is MNHEY and CDR2 SMNVEV (reference sequence). The CDR3 runs to 14 residues. The CDR3 sequence: CASSFRGKPYEQYF. In nucleotides, the CDR3 is TGTGCCAGCAGTTTCCGGGGTAAGCCCTACGAGCAGTACTTC.

The V gene is TRBV7-9, the J gene TRBJ2-5; 12 bases align to TRBD2. The CDR3 has 16 residues. Germline CDR1 and CDR2: SEHNR and FQNEAQ (reference sequence). V was clipped by 3 bases and J by 2 bases; unmatched bases: 4. The CDR3 region has the DNA TGTGCCAGCAGCTTGGGGCTAGCGGGAGGGCAAGAGACCCAGTACTTC. It codes for CASSLGLAGGQETQYF.

As concerns this clone: Other DNA sequences in the sample encode the same CDR3. CDR3 sequence reads: CASSARTSGQETQYF. The CDR3 DNA reads as TGTGCCAGTAGTGCCCGGACTAGCGGCCAAGAGACCCAGTACTTC. V is TRBV19 and J is TRBJ2-5; 10 bases line up with TRBD2. This CDR3 is 15 amino acids long. Germline-derived CDR1 and CDR2 are LNHDA and SQIVND (reference sequence). The V segment lost 5 bases and the J segment 1 base; nucleotides outside the gene matches: 4.

CDR3 residues: CASFGVGRYEQYF. For the CDR3, the DNA is TGTGCCAGCTTCGGCGTAGGCCGCTACGAGCAGTACTTC. The chain couples TRBV28 to TRBJ2-7; D ambiguous. V lost 8 bases and J 3 bases, leaving 14 bases between the germline ends. From germline, CDR1 is MDHEN and CDR2 SYDVKM. This CDR3 spans 13 amino acids.

Turning to this clone: The same CDR3 can be traced to other DNA sequences in this sample. The gene calls are TRBV28 and TRBJ2-7; 10 positions match TRBD2. The length of the CDR3 is 13 residues. The germline V gene has CDR1 MDHEN and CDR2 SYDVKM. With 6 bases clipped from V and 6 bases from J, the junction kept 5 bases outside the gene matches. CDR3 nucleotides: TGTGCCAGCAGCGCTAGCGGGAGCTTCGAGCAGTACTTC. Translation gives CASSASGSFEQYF.

V usage is TRBV4-1 and J usage is TRBJ2-2; D perhaps matches TRBD1 (5 bases). This CDR3 spans 15 amino acids. V was pared by 2 bases and J by 3 bases, with 10 bases between. Germline CDR1 MGHRA, CDR2 YSYEKL. CDR3 nucleotides: TGCGCCAGCAGCCAAACACGCAGGGACACCGGGGAGCTGTTTTTT. Protein product: CASSQTRRDTGELFF.

The chain uses TRBV27 and TRBJ2-1; D ambiguous. Per the germline V gene, CDR1 is MNHEY and CDR2 is SMNVEV (reference sequence). V gave up 3 bases and J gave up 15 bases, with 15 bases separating them. This CDR3 has 12 residues. The CDR3 sequence is CASSFNGVGLFF. CDR3 nucleotide sequence: TGTGCCAGCAGTTTCAATGGGGTAGGTCTGTTCTTC.

Concerning this clone: This same CDR3 is encoded by further DNA sequences in the sample. J is TRBJ2-3 and V is TRBV9; a weak D match, TRBD2 (5 bases). The CDR3 extends over 13 amino acids. Germline V gene lookup returns CDR1 SGDLS and CDR2 YYNGEE. The V end was cut by 0 bases, the J end by 5 bases, with 7 bases between. The CDR3 nucleotides are TGTGCCAGCAGCGTAGCCGGGGTAGATACGCAGTATTTT. Amino acids: CASSVAGVDTQYF.

This sequence joins TRBV7-3 and TRBJ2-3, with a possible D match to TRBD2 (6 bases). The CDR3 totals 17 residues. Germline-derived CDR1 and CDR2 are SGHTA and FQGTGA. V was shortened by 1 base and J by 2 bases, with 16 bases between the two germline ends. The CDR3 protein is CASSLMGGLPVTDTQYF. CDR3 coding DNA: TGTGCCAGCAGCTTAATGGGAGGACTACCCGTCACAGATACGCAGTATTTT. The variable domain in full, completed from reference TRBV7-3 and TRBJ2-3, reads GAGVSQTPSNKVTEKGKYVELRCDPISGHTALYWYRQSLGQGPEFLIYFQGTGAADDSGLPNDRFFAVRPEGSVSTLKIQRTERGDSAVYLCASSLMGGLPVTDTQYFGPGTRLTVL.

The chain joins TRBV27 to TRBJ2-3; TRBD2 might be the D (5 bases). CDR1 and CDR2 (germline): MNHEY, SMNVEV (reference sequence). V lost 1 base and J lost 4, with 15 bases in between. The CDR3 is 16 residues long. The CDR3 loop reads CASSLLTPAAPDTQYF. CDR3 coding DNA: TGTGCCAGCAGTTTATTAACCCCAGCGGCACCAGATACGCAGTATTTT.

A remark on this clone: Other nucleotide sequences in the sample specify the same CDR3. The rearrangement joins TRBV4-1 to TRBJ2-2; no clear D. The CDR3 is made up of 12 amino acids. Germline CDR1 reads MGHRA; CDR2 reads YSYEKL. Trimming took 3 bases from V and 4 from J, leaving 3 bases between them. The DNA of the CDR3 is TGCGCCAGCAGCCACCCCACCGGGGAGCTGTTTTTT. Protein product: CASSHPTGELFF.

Regarding this clone: Other DNA sequences of this sample code for an identical CDR3. The chain links TRBV7-9 to TRBJ1-1; no reliable D call. Germline V gives CDR1 SEHNR, CDR2 FQNEAQ (reference sequence). Trimming removed 5 bases at V and 8 bases at J, with 21 bases between. CDR3 size: 15 residues. The CDR3 bases are TGTGCCAGCAGCCAAGGTCTGAGGGATCGAACCGAAGCTTTCTTT. The encoded protein is CASSQGLRDRTEAFF. The whole variable domain, remainder taken from reference TRBV7-9 and TRBJ1-1, is DTGVSQNPRHKITKRGQNVTFRCDPISEHNRLYWYRQTLGQGPEFLTYFQNEAQLEKSRLLSDRFSAERPKGSFSTLEIQRTEQGDSAMYLCASSQGLRDRTEAFFGQGTRLTVV.

This chain links TRBV27 with TRBJ1-1; a possible D gene is TRBD1 (6 bases). V was cut by 0 bases and J by 7 bases, with 15 bases left in between. This CDR3 region has 15 residues. The germline gives CDR1 MNHEY, CDR2 SMNVEV (reference sequence). CDR3 protein: CASSLSAGAVSEAFF. The DNA of the CDR3 is TGTGCCAGCAGTTTATCGGCAGGGGCCGTAAGTGAAGCTTTCTTT.

The DNA of the CDR3 is TGCAGCGCCTTGCCAGGGCGAGGGTCTGAAGCTTTCTTT. Translation gives CSALPGRGSEAFF. The chain employs TRBV29-1 and TRBJ1-1; D may be TRBD1 (5 bases). The CDR3 has 13 residues. Germline V lookup: CDR1 SQVTM, CDR2 ANQGSEA. V lost 7 bases, J lost 6 bases, and 18 bases lay in between. The whole variable domain, filled in from reference TRBV29-1 and TRBJ1-1, reads SAVISQKPSRDICQRGTSLTIQCQVDSQVTMMFWYRQQPGQSLTLIATANQGSEATYESGFVIDKFPISRPNLTFSTLTVSNMSPEDSSIYLCSALPGRGSEAFFGQGTRLTVV.

V gene TRBV28 combines with J gene TRBJ2-7, with 9 bases aligning to TRBD1. The CDR3 contains 14 residues. With 5 bases clipped from V and 3 bases from J, the junction kept 5 bases outside the gene matches. Per the germline V gene, CDR1 is MDHEN and CDR2 is SYDVKM. The CDR3 protein is CASSQPGQGYEQYF. Here the CDR3 DNA reads TGTGCCAGCAGTCAACCGGGACAGGGCTACGAGCAGTACTTC.

The chain joins TRBV6-5 to TRBJ2-7; TRBD1 aligns across 7 bases. This CDR3 spans 15 amino acids. The germline V gene encodes CDR1 MNHEY and CDR2 SVGAGI. V lost 6 bases, J lost 5 bases, and 13 bases stayed unmatched. For the CDR3, the DNA is TGTGCCAGCAGGCCGGCGTGGGTTGACAGGGACGAGCAGTACTTC. The encoded protein is CASRPAWVDRDEQYF.

In its sample, this clone was seen once. The genes are TRBV9 and TRBJ1-1; TRBD1 is a possible D gene (6 bases). This CDR3 is 15 amino acids long. V was cut by 4 bases and J by 1 base, with 14 bases left in between. CDR1 and CDR2 from the germline V gene are SGDLS and YYNGEE. Written as DNA, the CDR3 is TGTGCCAGCAGCCCTTGGGACACTTCGAACACTGAAGCTTTCTTT. Translating it yields CASSPWDTSNTEAFF.